Sequencing of this T cell receptor (beta chain) was carried out in a study of molecular identifiers for immune sequencing clone quantification. This clonotype was observed many times. The V end lost 6 bases, the J end lost 0 bases, and 10 bases lay between the germline ends. CDR3 length: 14 residues. The germline V gene has CDR1 MDHEN and CDR2 SYDVKM. MiXCR, run by TCRdb on the PCR reads, gives a single entry per CDR3 protein. The sample carries hundreds of thousands of distinct CDR3 sequences, about 25% recorded once. This receptor was obtained from a human donor in good health. Some libraries in this study had Jurkat cell RNA spiked in. The sequenced material came from naive CD8+ T cells from blood, with Jurkat cell RNA spiked in. Indicated subset: FACS-sorted CD8+CD4-CCR7+CD45RA+ naive T cells. The chain uses TRBV28 and TRBJ2-3; the D gene is possibly TRBD1 (6 bases). CDR3 coding DNA: TGTGCCAGCAGGTCGACAGGAAGCACAGATACGCAGTATTTT. Protein sequence: CASRSTGSTDTQYF.